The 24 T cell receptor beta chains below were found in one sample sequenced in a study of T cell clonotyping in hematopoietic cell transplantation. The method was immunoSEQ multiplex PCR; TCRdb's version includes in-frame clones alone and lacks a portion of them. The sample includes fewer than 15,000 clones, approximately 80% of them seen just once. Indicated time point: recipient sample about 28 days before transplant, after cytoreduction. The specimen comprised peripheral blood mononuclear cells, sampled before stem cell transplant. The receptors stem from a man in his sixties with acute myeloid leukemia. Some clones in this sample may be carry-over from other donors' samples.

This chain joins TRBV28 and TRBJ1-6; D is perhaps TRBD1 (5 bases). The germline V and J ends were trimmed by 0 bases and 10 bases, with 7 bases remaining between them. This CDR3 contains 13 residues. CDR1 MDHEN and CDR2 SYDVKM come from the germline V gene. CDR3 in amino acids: CASSLWAGSPLHF. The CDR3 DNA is TGTGCCAGCAGTTTATGGGCAGGGTCACCCCTCCACTTT.

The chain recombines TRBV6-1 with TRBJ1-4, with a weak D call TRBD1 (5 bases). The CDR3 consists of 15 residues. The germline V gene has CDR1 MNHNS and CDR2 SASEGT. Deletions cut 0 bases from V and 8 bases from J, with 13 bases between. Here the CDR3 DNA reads TGTGCCAGCAGTGAAGCGGGAGGGGTTCTGGAAAAACTGTTTTTT. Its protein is CASSEAGGVLEKLFF.

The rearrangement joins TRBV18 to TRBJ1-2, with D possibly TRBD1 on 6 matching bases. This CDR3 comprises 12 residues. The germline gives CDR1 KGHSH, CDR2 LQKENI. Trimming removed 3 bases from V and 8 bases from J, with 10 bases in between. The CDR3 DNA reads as TGTGCCAGCTCACCTACAGGGTTCGGCTACACCTTC. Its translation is CASSPTGFGYTF.

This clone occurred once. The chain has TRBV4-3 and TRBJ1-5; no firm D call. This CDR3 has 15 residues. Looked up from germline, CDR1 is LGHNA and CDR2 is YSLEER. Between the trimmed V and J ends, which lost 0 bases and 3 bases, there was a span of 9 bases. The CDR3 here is CASSQERAYNQPQHF. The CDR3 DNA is TGCGCCAGCAGCCAAGAACGCGCGTACAATCAGCCCCAGCATTTT.

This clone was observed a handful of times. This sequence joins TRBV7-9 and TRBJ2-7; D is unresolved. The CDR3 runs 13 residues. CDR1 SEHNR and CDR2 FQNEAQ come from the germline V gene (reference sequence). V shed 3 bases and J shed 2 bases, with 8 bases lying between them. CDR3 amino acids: CASSFSLAYEQYF. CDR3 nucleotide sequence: TGTGCCAGCAGCTTCAGTTTGGCCTACGAGCAGTACTTC.

The CDR3 DNA sequence: TGTGCCAGCAGCTCCAACCAAAGACGGGGGGGGGAGACCCAGTACTTC. This translates into CASSSNQRRGGETQYF. The chain uses TRBV11-1 and TRBJ2-5, with TRBD2 matching 8 bases. The CDR3 contains 16 residues. Germline-derived CDR1 and CDR2 are SGHAT and FQDESV (reference sequence). With 4 bases clipped from V and 5 bases from J, the junction kept 12 bases outside the gene matches.

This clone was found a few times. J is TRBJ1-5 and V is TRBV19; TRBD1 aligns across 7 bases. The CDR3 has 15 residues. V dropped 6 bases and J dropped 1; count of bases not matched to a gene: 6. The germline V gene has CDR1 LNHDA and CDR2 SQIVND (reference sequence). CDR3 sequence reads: CASRDSQGSNQPQHF. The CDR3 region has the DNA TGTGCCAGTAGGGACTCACAGGGGAGCAATCAGCCCCAGCATTTT.

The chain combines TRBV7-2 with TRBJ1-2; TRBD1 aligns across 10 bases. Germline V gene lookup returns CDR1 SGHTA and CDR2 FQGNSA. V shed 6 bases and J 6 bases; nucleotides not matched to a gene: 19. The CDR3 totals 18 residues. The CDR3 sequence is CASSLMKAGTGVFHGYTF. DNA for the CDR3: TGTGCCAGCAGTTTGATGAAAGCCGGGACAGGGGTGTTTCATGGCTACACCTTC.

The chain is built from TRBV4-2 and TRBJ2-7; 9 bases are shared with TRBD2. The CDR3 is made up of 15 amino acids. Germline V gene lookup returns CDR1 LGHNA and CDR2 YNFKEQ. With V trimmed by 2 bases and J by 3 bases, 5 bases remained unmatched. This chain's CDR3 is CASSQIAGENYEQYF. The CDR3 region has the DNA TGTGCCAGCAGCCAAATAGCGGGGGAAAACTACGAGCAGTACTTC.

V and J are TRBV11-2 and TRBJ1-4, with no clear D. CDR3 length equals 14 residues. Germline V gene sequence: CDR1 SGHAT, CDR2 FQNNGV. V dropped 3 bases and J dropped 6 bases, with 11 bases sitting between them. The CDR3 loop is CASSLRGSDEKLFF. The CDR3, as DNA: TGTGCCAGCAGCTTGCGGGGATCCGATGAAAAACTGTTTTTT.

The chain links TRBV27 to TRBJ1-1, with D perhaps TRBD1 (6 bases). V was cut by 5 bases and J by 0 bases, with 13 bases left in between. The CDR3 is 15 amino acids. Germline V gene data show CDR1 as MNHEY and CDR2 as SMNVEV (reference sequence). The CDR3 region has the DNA TGTGCCAGCAGTCCGATGGACAGAATGAACACTGAAGCTTTCTTT. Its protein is CASSPMDRMNTEAFF.

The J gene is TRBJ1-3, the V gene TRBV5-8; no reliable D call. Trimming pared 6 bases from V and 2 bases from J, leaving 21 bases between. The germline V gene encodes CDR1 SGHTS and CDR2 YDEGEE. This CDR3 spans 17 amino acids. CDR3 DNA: TGTGCCAGCATCGACTTCGAGTGGGGTTTAACTGGAAACACCATATATTTT. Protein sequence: CASIDFEWGLTGNTIYF.

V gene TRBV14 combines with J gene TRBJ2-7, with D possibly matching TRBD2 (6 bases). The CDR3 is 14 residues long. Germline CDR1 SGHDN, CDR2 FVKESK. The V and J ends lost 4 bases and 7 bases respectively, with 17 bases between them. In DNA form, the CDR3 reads TGTGCCAGCAGCCCCCCGGGGAGGCTGGGGGAGCAGTACTTC. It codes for CASSPPGRLGEQYF.

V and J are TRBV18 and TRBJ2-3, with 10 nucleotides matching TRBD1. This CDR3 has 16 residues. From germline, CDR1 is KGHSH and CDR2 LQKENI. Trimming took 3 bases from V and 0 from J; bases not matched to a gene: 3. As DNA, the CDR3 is TGTGCCAGCTCACCGGGACAGGGGATGAGCACAGATACGCAGTATTTT. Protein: CASSPGQGMSTDTQYF.

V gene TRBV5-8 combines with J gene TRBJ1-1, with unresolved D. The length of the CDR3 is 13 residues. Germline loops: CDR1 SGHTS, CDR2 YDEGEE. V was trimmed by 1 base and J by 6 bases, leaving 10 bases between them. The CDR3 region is CASSLPPQSEAFF. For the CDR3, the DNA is TGTGCCAGCAGCTTGCCCCCACAATCTGAAGCTTTCTTT. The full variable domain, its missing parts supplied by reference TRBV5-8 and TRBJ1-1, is EAGVTQSPTHLIKTRGQQATLRCSPISGHTSVYWYQQALGLGLQFLLWYDEGEERNRGNFPPRFSGRQFPNYSSELNVNALELEDSALYLCASSLPPQSEAFFGQGTRLTVV.

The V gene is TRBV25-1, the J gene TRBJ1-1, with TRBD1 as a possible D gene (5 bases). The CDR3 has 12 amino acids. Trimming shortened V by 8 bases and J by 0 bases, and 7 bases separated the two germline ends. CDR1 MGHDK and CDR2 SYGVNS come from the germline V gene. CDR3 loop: CASSDMNTEAFF. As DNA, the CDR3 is TGTGCCAGCTCGGACATGAACACTGAAGCTTTCTTT.

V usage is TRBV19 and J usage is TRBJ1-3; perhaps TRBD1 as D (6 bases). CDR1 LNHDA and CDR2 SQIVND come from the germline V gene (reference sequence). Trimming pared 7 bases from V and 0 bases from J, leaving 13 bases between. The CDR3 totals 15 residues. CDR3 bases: TGTGCCAGTACCCTGGGACAAACCTCTGGAAACACCATATATTTT. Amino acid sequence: CASTLGQTSGNTIYF.

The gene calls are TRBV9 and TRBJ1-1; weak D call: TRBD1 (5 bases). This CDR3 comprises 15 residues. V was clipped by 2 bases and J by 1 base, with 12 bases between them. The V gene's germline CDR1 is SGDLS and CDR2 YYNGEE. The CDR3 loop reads CASSVRGTSNTEAFF. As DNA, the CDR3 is TGTGCCAGCAGCGTGAGGGGAACTTCGAACACTGAAGCTTTCTTT. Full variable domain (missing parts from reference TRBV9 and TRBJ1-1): DSGVTQTPKHLITATGQRVTLRCSPRSGDLSVYWYQQSLDQGLQFLIQYYNGEERAKGNILERFSAQQFPDLHSELNLSSLELGDSALYFCASSVRGTSNTEAFFGQGTRLTVV.

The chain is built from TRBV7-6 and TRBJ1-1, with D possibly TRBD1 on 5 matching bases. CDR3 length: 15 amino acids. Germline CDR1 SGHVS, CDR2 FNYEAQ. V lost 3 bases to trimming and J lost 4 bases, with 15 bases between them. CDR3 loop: CASSLGGGFATEAFF. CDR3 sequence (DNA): TGTGCCAGCAGCTTGGGCGGGGGATTTGCCACTGAAGCTTTCTTT.

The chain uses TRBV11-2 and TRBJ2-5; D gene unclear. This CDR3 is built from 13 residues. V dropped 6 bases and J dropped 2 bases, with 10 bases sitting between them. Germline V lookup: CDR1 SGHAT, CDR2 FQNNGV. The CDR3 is CASSRERQETQYF. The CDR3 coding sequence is TGTGCCAGCAGTAGAGAGAGGCAAGAGACCCAGTACTTC.

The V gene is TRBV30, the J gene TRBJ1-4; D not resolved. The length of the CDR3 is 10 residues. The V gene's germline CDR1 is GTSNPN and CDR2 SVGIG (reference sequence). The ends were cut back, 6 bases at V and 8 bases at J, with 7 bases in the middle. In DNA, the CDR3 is TGTGCCTGTCTAGGGGAAAAACTGTTTTTT. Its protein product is CACLGEKLFF.

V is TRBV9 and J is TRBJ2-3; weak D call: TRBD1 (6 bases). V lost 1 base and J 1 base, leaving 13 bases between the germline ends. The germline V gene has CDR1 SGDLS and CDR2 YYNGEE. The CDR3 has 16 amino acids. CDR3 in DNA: TGTGCCAGCAGCGTAAAAGGGGGAGAGGGCACAGATACGCAGTATTTT. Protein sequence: CASSVKGGEGTDTQYF.

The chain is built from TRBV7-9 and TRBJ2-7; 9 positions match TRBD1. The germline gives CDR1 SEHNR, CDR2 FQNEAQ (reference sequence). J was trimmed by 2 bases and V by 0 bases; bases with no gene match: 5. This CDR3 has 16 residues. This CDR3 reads CASSLAGTGHTYEQYF. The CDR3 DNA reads TGTGCCAGCAGCTTAGCCGGGACAGGGCACACCTACGAGCAGTACTTC.

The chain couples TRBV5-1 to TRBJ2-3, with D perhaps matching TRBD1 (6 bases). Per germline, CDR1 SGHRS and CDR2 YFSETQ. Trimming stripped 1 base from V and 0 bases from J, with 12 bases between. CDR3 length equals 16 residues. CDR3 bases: TGCGCCAGCAGCTTGAGGGGGTCTGGTAGCACAGATACGCAGTATTTT. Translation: CASSLRGSGSTDTQYF.